The rows below give T cell receptor beta chains drawn from one sample of a study of T-cell reconstitution after alpha-beta-depleted transplantation in children. TCRdb ran MiXCR on the PCR reads and lists one entry per CDR3 protein. This sample yields hundreds of thousands of distinct CDR3 sequences, of which 10% to 15% are seen a single time; roughly 2.3% belongs to the top ten. Sequencing used PBMCs, mostly from graft donor cells, obtained 360 days after TCRalphabeta/CD19-depleted stem cell transplant. The source is a male patient between 5 and 17 years old who had a stem cell transplant for acute myeloid leukemia, so the T cells may come from the graft donor. Each CDR3 is given with its conserved first and last residue. The order of the fields is D gene, clone size, V gene, J gene, CDR3 DNA, CDR3 protein. A D gene is named only where the DNA matches it firmly. Clone size, where shown, is once, few, many, or a class for clones that have expanded.

D: .
size: .
V: TRBV7-9
J: TRBJ2-7
DNA: TGTGCCAGCAGCTATAGCGTACCGCCCTACGAGCAGTACTTC
CDR3: CASSYSVPPYEQYF

D: .
size: few
V: TRBV11-1
J: TRBJ2-2
DNA: TGTGCCAGCAGCCTGACCCGTGGGACCGGGGAGCTGTTTTTT
CDR3: CASSLTRGTGELFF

D: .
size: .
V: TRBV18
J: TRBJ2-7
DNA: TGTGCCAGCTCGTACGGAGACAACTACGAGCAGTACTTC
CDR3: CASSYGDNYEQYF

D: TRBD1
size: .
V: TRBV7-9
J: TRBJ1-4
DNA: TGTGCCAGCAGCACGGGACAGCCGGGGGATGAAAAACTGTTTTTT
CDR3: CASSTGQPGDEKLFF

D: .
size: few
V: TRBV29-1
J: TRBJ2-3
DNA: TGCAGCGTTGTTCGGCGGGACACAAGCACAGATACGCAGTATTTT
CDR3: CSVVRRDTSTDTQYF

D: TRBD1
size: few
V: TRBV6-2/TRBV6-3
J: TRBJ2-7
DNA: TGTGCCAGCAGCCACCTTGGGACAGGGAGGTCCTACGAGCAGTACTTC
CDR3: CASSHLGTGRSYEQYF

D: .
size: few
V: TRBV9
J: TRBJ2-1
DNA: TGTGCCAGCAGCGTAGCGACCTACAATGAGCAGTTCTTC
CDR3: CASSVATYNEQFF

D: .
size: few
V: TRBV7-2
J: TRBJ2-7
DNA: TGTGCCAGCAGCTTAAGGCCGTACTACATTGGGGACTTC
CDR3: CASSLRPYYIGDF

D: .
size: few
V: TRBV20-1
J: TRBJ2-4
DNA: TGCAGTGCCGACAAAAACATTCAGTACTTC
CDR3: CSADKNIQYF

D: .
size: many
V: TRBV5-1
J: TRBJ2-7
DNA: TGCGCCAGCAACCTGGATTCCGAGCAGTACTTC
CDR3: CASNLDSEQYF

D: .
size: few
V: TRBV6-6
J: TRBJ2-3
DNA: TGTGCCAGCACACACCCGAGCACAGATACGCAGTATTTT
CDR3: CASTHPSTDTQYF

D: .
size: few
V: TRBV28
J: TRBJ2-3
DNA: TGTGCCTCCTGCCCTTTTGGGGTTTCAGATACGCAGTATTTT
CDR3: CASCPFGVSDTQYF

D: .
size: few
V: TRBV10-3
J: TRBJ1-6
DNA: TGTGCCATCAGTGAGTCCGGCAGGGAGGATAATTCACCCCTCCACTTT
CDR3: CAISESGREDNSPLHF

D: .
size: few
V: TRBV2
J: TRBJ2-7
DNA: TGTGCCAGCAGTCCCGTACCGCTAGCGGACAGCTCCTACGAGCAGTACTTC
CDR3: CASSPVPLADSSYEQYF

D: .
size: many
V: TRBV5-5
J: TRBJ1-2
DNA: TGTGCCAGCAGCTTGGCGGGTCGCCTCCTATATGGCTACACCTTC
CDR3: CASSLAGRLLYGYTF

D: .
size: .
V: TRBV29-1
J: TRBJ1-1
DNA: TGCAGCGTTGAAGCAACACCTTTGGGCACTGAAGCTTTCTTT
CDR3: CSVEATPLGTEAFF

D: .
size: .
V: TRBV18
J: TRBJ1-2
DNA: TGTGCCAGCTCACCGGGGGCCTCCCGCATCTATGGCTACACCTTC
CDR3: CASSPGASRIYGYTF

D: .
size: .
V: TRBV20-1
J: TRBJ2-5
DNA: TGCAGTGCTATATCGCCCCACGCGTGGGCTAAAGAGACCCAGTACTTC
CDR3: CSAISPHAWAKETQYF

D: .
size: few
V: TRBV7-9
J: TRBJ2-1
DNA: TGTGCCAGCAGCTCTGATGAGCAGTTCTTC
CDR3: CASSSDEQFF

D: .
size: .
V: TRBV20-1
J: TRBJ2-4
DNA: TGCAGTGCTACAGGGACAGCCAAAAACATTCAGTACTTC
CDR3: CSATGTAKNIQYF

D: TRBD2
size: many
V: TRBV4-2
J: TRBJ2-1
DNA: TGTGCCAGCAGCCAAGATAAGCCTAGCGGTGCCTACAATGAGCAGTTCTTC
CDR3: CASSQDKPSGAYNEQFF

D: .
size: few
V: TRBV12-3/TRBV12-4
J: TRBJ2-1
DNA: TGTGCCAGCAGCCGGGACGGTTCCTACAATGAGCAGTTCTTC
CDR3: CASSRDGSYNEQFF

D: TRBD2
size: .
V: TRBV20-1
J: TRBJ2-7
DNA: TGCAGTGCTAGTTTACTAGCGGGAGGGTCGCCCTACGAGCAGTACTTC
CDR3: CSASLLAGGSPYEQYF

D: .
size: .
V: TRBV7-3
J: TRBJ2-5
DNA: TGTGCCAGCAGCTTAGGGGGACCCCTCGGGGAGACCCAGTACTTC
CDR3: CASSLGGPLGETQYF

D: .
size: .
V: TRBV6-5
J: TRBJ2-7
DNA: TGTGCCAGCAGTTTCCTCCCGGGAGAGTTAGACGAGCAGTACTTC
CDR3: CASSFLPGELDEQYF

D: TRBD2
size: .
V: TRBV25-1
J: TRBJ2-1
DNA: TGTGCCAGCAGGGAGGGACTAGCGGGGGTCTACAATGAGCAGTTCTTC
CDR3: CASREGLAGVYNEQFF

D: .
size: few
V: TRBV11-1
J: TRBJ2-2
DNA: TGTGCCAGCGGACTCTTTACTAGTTATCCCGGGGAGCTGTTTTTT
CDR3: CASGLFTSYPGELFF

D: .
size: many
V: TRBV29-1
J: TRBJ1-5
DNA: TGCAGCGCAACGCGTGGGAGCAATCAGCCCCAGCATTTT
CDR3: CSATRGSNQPQHF

D: TRBD2
size: few
V: TRBV6-2/TRBV6-3
J: TRBJ2-7
DNA: TGTGCCAGCAGTTACTCTTCGGTTGGGGTAGCGGGAGGGCCGCGGTCCTACGAGCAGTACTTC
CDR3: CASSYSSVGVAGGPRSYEQYF

D: .
size: few
V: TRBV7-8
J: TRBJ2-7
DNA: TGTGCCAGCAGCTTAATTTTAGCTTCCTACGAGCAGTACTTC
CDR3: CASSLILASYEQYF

D: .
size: .
V: TRBV11-2
J: TRBJ2-3
DNA: TGTGCCAGCAGCTTGGGTCTTGGCGTAGTAGATACGCAGTATTTT
CDR3: CASSLGLGVVDTQYF

D: TRBD1
size: many
V: TRBV29-1
J: TRBJ2-7
DNA: TGCAGCGTTACCTCGACAGGGGGCAAGGACGAGCAGTACTTC
CDR3: CSVTSTGGKDEQYF

D: .
size: few
V: TRBV4-3
J: TRBJ2-1
DNA: TGCGCCAGCAGCCAAGAGGTCTTCCGCAACAATGAGCAGTTCTTC
CDR3: CASSQEVFRNNEQFF

D: .
size: few
V: TRBV29-1
J: TRBJ2-7
DNA: TGCAGCGTTGGCAGCGCCTCCTACGAGCAGTACTTC
CDR3: CSVGSASYEQYF

D: .
size: few
V: TRBV6-5
J: TRBJ2-1
DNA: TGTGCCAGCAGTTACTTAGGGCTAGCTGACATCTCTATGCGGGAGCAGTTCTTC
CDR3: CASSYLGLADISMREQFF

D: TRBD2
size: .
V: TRBV28
J: TRBJ2-1
DNA: TGTGCCAGCAGTCCAGCGGGAGGGCCCTACGGCAATGAGCAGTTCTTC
CDR3: CASSPAGGPYGNEQFF

D: .
size: few
V: TRBV28
J: TRBJ2-6
DNA: TGTGCCAGCAGTTTCGAGCACAGACCTTTCTCTGGGGCCAACGTCCTGACTTTC
CDR3: CASSFEHRPFSGANVLTF

D: TRBD1
size: many
V: TRBV29-1
J: TRBJ1-1
DNA: TGCAGCGTTGAAGATTTTGGACAGGTGCGGACTGAAGCTTTCTTT
CDR3: CSVEDFGQVRTEAFF

D: TRBD2
size: many
V: TRBV29-1
J: TRBJ2-1
DNA: TGCAGCGGAGGGGACTACAGCTCCTACAATGAGCAGTTCTTC
CDR3: CSGGDYSSYNEQFF

D: TRBD2
size: .
V: TRBV14
J: TRBJ2-2
DNA: TGTGCCAGCAGCCAACGAAAGACGGCGGGGGGCACCGGGGAGCTGTTTTTT
CDR3: CASSQRKTAGGTGELFF

D: .
size: .
V: TRBV9
J: TRBJ2-2
DNA: TGTGCCAGCAGCGTCGCGACGGGCCCTCCAACCGGGGAGCTGTTTTTT
CDR3: CASSVATGPPTGELFF

D: .
size: .
V: TRBV20-1
J: TRBJ2-7
DNA: TGCAGTGCCTCAGATCTCACCCCCTACGAGCAGTACTTC
CDR3: CSASDLTPYEQYF

D: .
size: .
V: TRBV12-3/TRBV12-4
J: TRBJ2-1
DNA: TGTGCCTCTCACAGGGTCCTGACCTACAATGAGCAGTTCTTC
CDR3: CASHRVLTYNEQFF

D: .
size: .
V: TRBV29-1
J: TRBJ2-1
DNA: TGCAGCGTCCTCACTCCCACAGGGGAGGTTTGGAATGAGCAGTTCTTC
CDR3: CSVLTPTGEVWNEQFF

D: TRBD2
size: many
V: TRBV28
J: TRBJ2-7
DNA: TGTGCCAGTAAAGTAGGGCTAGCGGCAACCTACGAGCAGTACTTC
CDR3: CASKVGLAATYEQYF

D: .
size: few
V: TRBV16
J: TRBJ2-2
DNA: TGTGCCAGCAGCCAATCGGGGACCACCGGGGAGCTGTTTTTT
CDR3: CASSQSGTTGELFF

D: TRBD1
size: .
V: TRBV20-1
J: TRBJ1-1
DNA: TGCAGTGCTCGTTACTCAGGGGGCTACACTGAAGCTTTCTTT
CDR3: CSARYSGGYTEAFF

D: TRBD2
size: .
V: TRBV11-3
J: TRBJ2-1
DNA: TGTGCCAGCAGCTTAGAGGGCCGACTAGCCCATGAGCAGTTCTTC
CDR3: CASSLEGRLAHEQFF

D: TRBD2
size: .
V: TRBV10-3
J: TRBJ2-1
DNA: TGTGCCATCAGTGAGTCCACCGGACTAGCGGTCAATGAGCAGTTCTTC
CDR3: CAISESTGLAVNEQFF

D: TRBD2
size: .
V: TRBV20-1
J: TRBJ2-5
DNA: TGCAGTGCAGGGACTAGCGGATCGTACCAAGAGACCCAGTACTTC
CDR3: CSAGTSGSYQETQYF

D: .
size: .
V: TRBV12-3/TRBV12-4
J: TRBJ1-2
DNA: TGTGCCAGCAATGTCTATAACTATGGCTACACCTTC
CDR3: CASNVYNYGYTF

D: .
size: many
V: TRBV29-1
J: TRBJ2-3
DNA: TGCAGCGTTGAAGATCGGACAGTTAGCACAGATACGCAGTATTTT
CDR3: CSVEDRTVSTDTQYF

D: TRBD2
size: once
V: TRBV20-1
J: TRBJ2-7
DNA: TGCAGTGCTGTGTTTAGAGCGGGAAACTACGAGCAGTACTTC
CDR3: CSAVFRAGNYEQYF

D: .
size: many
V: TRBV12-3/TRBV12-4
J: TRBJ2-1
DNA: TGTGCCAGCGTGATAAAGGGGGTGTCCAACAATGAGCAGTTCTTC
CDR3: CASVIKGVSNNEQFF

D: .
size: .
V: TRBV29-1
J: TRBJ1-1
DNA: TGCAGCGCCGAGGGGCAAACGGACACTGAAGCTTTCTTT
CDR3: CSAEGQTDTEAFF

D: TRBD2
size: .
V: TRBV20-1
J: TRBJ2-1
DNA: TGCAGTGCTAGATCCCAAGTCAGCGGGAGACCCTACAATGAGCAGTTCTTC
CDR3: CSARSQVSGRPYNEQFF

D: .
size: many
V: TRBV5-1
J: TRBJ1-1
DNA: TGCGCCAGCAGCTTAGCAGGCGACACTGAAGCTTTCTTT
CDR3: CASSLAGDTEAFF